The 18 T cell receptor beta chains below come from one sample, sequenced in a study of siplizumab effects on memory and regulatory T cells. The protocol was immunoSEQ multiplex PCR, while the TCRdb copy is restricted to in-frame clones and leaves out a portion. The profile shows more than 75,000 clones, 95% to 97% of them singletons. Sequenced material: naive CD4+ T cells sorted from blood. Source of these receptors: a human donor in good health.

The J gene is TRBJ1-5, the V gene TRBV7-2; 8 positions agree with TRBD1. The CDR3 has 14 residues. The germline gives CDR1 SGHTA, CDR2 FQGNSA. Germline trimming cut 4 bases from V and 6 bases from J; bases unmatched to any gene: 5. CDR3 sequence: CASSYDRGGQPQHF. The CDR3 DNA follows: TGTGCCAGCAGCTACGACAGGGGCGGTCAGCCCCAGCATTTT.

This clone was recorded once. The chain has TRBV6-6 and TRBJ2-5; no firm D call. Germline V CDR1 and CDR2: MNHNY, SVGAGI (reference sequence). The V and J ends lost 3 bases and 4 bases respectively, with 3 bases between them. The CDR3 loop spans 11 amino acids. Here the CDR3 reads CASSYGETQYF. CDR3 nucleotides: TGTGCCAGCAGTTATGGAGAGACCCAGTACTTC.

This clone has a handful of counts. This rearrangement joins TRBV19 to TRBJ1-2, with a possible D match to TRBD1 (6 bases). This CDR3 region has 11 residues. The germline V and J ends were trimmed by 8 bases and 5 bases, with 9 bases remaining between them. CDR1 and CDR2 from the germline V gene are LNHDA and SQIVND (reference sequence). The CDR3 spells CASEQGYGYTF. For the CDR3, the DNA is TGTGCCAGTGAACAGGGATATGGCTACACCTTC. Supplemented by reference TRBV19 and TRBJ1-2, the full variable domain reads DGGITQSPKYLFRKEGQNVTLSCEQNLNHDAMYWYRQDPGQGLRLIYYSQIVNDFQKGDIAEGYSVSREKKESFPLTVTSAQKNPTAFYLCASEQGYGYTFGSGTRLTVV.

This clone was seen only once. V is TRBV18 and J is TRBJ2-7, with D unclear. The CDR3 is 13 amino acids. The germline gives CDR1 KGHSH, CDR2 LQKENI. V dropped 4 bases and J dropped 1 base, with 8 bases sitting between them. The chain's CDR3 is CASSLVRSYEQYF. CDR3 nucleotides: TGTGCCAGCTCACTGGTACGGTCCTACGAGCAGTACTTC.

V and J are TRBV4-3 and TRBJ2-1, with a weak D call TRBD1 (5 bases). V gave up 0 bases and J gave up 8 bases, with 14 bases separating them. Germline lookup yields CDR1 LGHNA and CDR2 YSLEER. This CDR3 comprises 15 residues. The CDR3 DNA is TGCGCCAGCAGCCAAGATGAGATCAGGGTTGATGAGCAGTTCTTC. Its protein product is CASSQDEIRVDEQFF.

J is TRBJ2-1 and V is TRBV5-4; D is uncertain. The CDR3 length is 13 residues. V was trimmed by 1 base and J by 3 bases, leaving 5 bases between them. In germline, CDR1 is SGHNT, CDR2 YYREEE (reference sequence). The chain's CDR3 is CASSLYLYNEQFF. CDR3 bases: TGTGCCAGCAGCTTGTACCTCTACAATGAGCAGTTCTTC.

This clone came up once. The chain links TRBV2 to TRBJ1-3; D unresolved. V shed 7 bases and J shed 0 bases, with 1 base lying between them. Germline CDR1 and CDR2: SNHLY and FYNNEI. This CDR3 is built from 11 residues. The CDR3 DNA follows: TGTGCCAGCACCTCTGGAAACACCATATATTTT. Residues: CASTSGNTIYF.

CDR3 amino acids: CASGSGSFLRDNEQFF. In nucleotides, the CDR3 is TGTGCCAGCGGATCTGGCTCCTTTTTGCGCGACAATGAGCAGTTCTTC. The rearrangement joins TRBV7-9 to TRBJ2-1; D is unclear. Trimming removed 8 bases at V and 5 bases at J, with 22 bases between. This CDR3 is 16 amino acids long. Germline-derived CDR1 and CDR2 are SEHNR and FQNEAQ (reference sequence).

V is TRBV6-4 and J is TRBJ2-3, with TRBD1 matching over 7 bases. V lost 8 bases, J lost 4 bases, and 6 bases stayed unmatched. This CDR3 region has 13 residues. Germline-derived CDR1 and CDR2 are MRHNA and SNTAGT. DNA for the CDR3: TGTGCCAGCCGGGCAGGGGGTTCAGATACGCAGTATTTT. Its translation: CASRAGGSDTQYF.

The chain couples TRBV2 to TRBJ2-7; perhaps TRBD1 as D (6 bases). CDR3 length equals 17 residues. Germline loops: CDR1 SNHLY, CDR2 FYNNEI. V was clipped by 2 bases and J by 1 base, with 18 bases between them. The CDR3 sequence: CASSERWSGTLSYEQYF. The CDR3 DNA reads as TGTGCCAGCAGTGAACGCTGGTCCGGGACACTTTCCTACGAGCAGTACTTC.

This chain uses TRBV6-1 with TRBJ2-3, with D possibly being TRBD2 (6 bases). V lost 2 bases to trimming and J lost 6 bases, with 15 bases between them. CDR3 size: 15 residues. Germline CDR1 and CDR2: MNHNS and SASEGT. The CDR3 DNA reads as TGTGCCAGCAGTGAAAGACTAGACGGGTGGGATACGCAGTATTTT. This encodes CASSERLDGWDTQYF.

CDR3 sequence reads: CASSDEGNQPQHF. Written as DNA, the CDR3 is TGTGCCAGCAGTGACGAGGGCAATCAGCCCCAGCATTTT. The chain links TRBV6-5 to TRBJ1-5; D gene ambiguous. Germline values: CDR1 MNHEY, CDR2 SVGAGI. The germline V and J ends were trimmed by 5 bases and 2 bases, with 7 bases remaining between them. The CDR3 has 13 residues.

J is TRBJ1-4 and V is TRBV7-2; TRBD1 matches 7 bases. The V and J ends lost 7 bases and 5 bases, in that order; junction bases with no gene match: 7. This CDR3 region has 14 residues. Germline CDR1 and CDR2: SGHTA and FQGNSA. CDR3 residues: CASNQGQVNEKLFF. As DNA, the CDR3 is TGTGCCAGCAACCAAGGACAGGTCAATGAAAAACTGTTTTTT.

The rearrangement uses TRBV5-4 and TRBJ2-3, with D perhaps matching TRBD2 (5 bases). Germline V lookup: CDR1 SGHNT, CDR2 YYREEE (reference sequence). The CDR3 has 15 residues. V was trimmed by 0 bases and J by 5 bases, leaving 13 bases between them. The CDR3 here is CASSLGGAAGDTQYF. CDR3 DNA sequence: TGTGCCAGCAGCTTGGGAGGTGCCGCGGGAGATACGCAGTATTTT. The full variable domain, in which reference TRBV5-4 and TRBJ2-3 provide the parts outside the CDR3, is ETGVTQSPTHLIKTRGQQVTLRCSSQSGHNTVSWYQQALGQGPQFIFQYYREEENGRGNFPPRFSGLQFPNYSSELNVNALELDDSALYLCASSLGGAAGDTQYFGPGTRLTVL.

The CDR3 bases are TGTGCCAGCAGTTTGGGCCCTGGGGCCAACGTCCTGACTTTC. It is translated as CASSLGPGANVLTF. The J gene is TRBJ2-6, the V gene TRBV6-5, with unresolved D. This CDR3 is 14 amino acids long. V was clipped by 4 bases and J by 2 bases, with 6 bases between them. Germline V gene sequence: CDR1 MNHEY, CDR2 SVGAGI.

The chain recombines TRBV4-2 with TRBJ2-1, with no clear D. The V gene's germline CDR1 is LGHNA and CDR2 YNFKEQ. The CDR3 is 16 residues long. The V and J ends lost 1 base and 0 bases respectively, with 10 bases between them. The CDR3 DNA reads as TGTGCCAGCAGCCAAGGCACCCAGAGCTCCTACAATGAGCAGTTCTTC. Translated, it gives CASSQGTQSSYNEQFF.

The chain combines TRBV7-9 with TRBJ1-4; D not resolved. Germline V gene data show CDR1 as SEHNR and CDR2 as FQNEAQ (reference sequence). Trimming shortened V by 1 base and J by 1 base, and 7 bases separated the two germline ends. This CDR3 has 15 amino acids. CDR3 sequence (DNA): TGTGCCAGCAGCTTAGGGGGAGGAACTAATGAAAAACTGTTTTTT. It yields the protein CASSLGGGTNEKLFF.

The genes are TRBV19 and TRBJ1-4, with 7 bases identical to TRBD1. The trim removed 6 bases at V and 7 bases at J, leaving 8 bases unmatched. The germline gives CDR1 LNHDA, CDR2 SQIVND (reference sequence). This CDR3 is built from 14 residues. In DNA form, the CDR3 reads TGTGCCAGTAGGACAGGGTTACGGAGTGAAAAACTGTTTTTT. This encodes CASRTGLRSEKLFF.